The T cell receptor (beta chain) under discussion was sequenced for a study of blood T cell repertoires in COVID-19. The table came from immunoSEQ multiplex PCR; TCRdb's copy has only in-frame clones and leaves some out. This table holds 280,000 or so clones, nearly 90% found once. Grouping used clinical history reported by participants in a survey and questionnaire. The CDR3 has 15 residues. V trimming: 7 bases; J trimming: 0 bases; junction bases outside the gene matches: 6. From germline, CDR1 is MNHEY and CDR2 SVGAGI. The TCR comes from a woman in her forties or fifties who had been exposed to COVID-19. The specimen was PBMCs or T cells enriched from blood (not recorded which). The V and J genes are TRBV6-5 and TRBJ2-3, with TRBD2 identical over 8 bases. The CDR3 DNA reads as TGTGCCAGCATGAGCGGGGGCCCCAGCACAGATACGCAGTATTTT. It codes for CASMSGGPSTDTQYF.